This is a list of T cell receptor beta chains from one sample in a study of shared T cell receptors in the human thymus. TCRdb's table, derived via immunoSEQ multiplex PCR, lists solely in-frame clones and lacks some. The table lists some 760,000 clones, approximately 85% of them singletons, with 0.0095% to 0.011% in the top ten. The data were also submitted as part of a second study, on human thymus T cells.

Sequenced material: thymocytes. The receptors derive from a girl under three years old with a congenital heart defect. Each CDR3 is given with its conserved first and last residue. Fields, in order: V gene, clone size, J gene, D gene, CDR3 DNA, CDR3 protein. The D gene is left open where the match is weak. Expanded clones get a size class; other rows say once, few or many, or leave the size out.

V gene: TRBV7-9
clone size: -
J gene: TRBJ2-1
D gene: -
CDR3 DNA: TGTGCCAGCAGCTTACGGCAGGCGTACAATGAGCAGTTCTTC
CDR3 protein: CASSLRQAYNEQFF

V gene: TRBV5-4
clone size: -
J gene: TRBJ2-1
D gene: TRBD2
CDR3 DNA: TGTGCCAGCAGCTCCCATCGGACTAGCGGGGGGGCATGGTTCTTC
CDR3 protein: CASSSHRTSGGAWFF

V gene: TRBV5-6
clone size: -
J gene: TRBJ1-3
D gene: -
CDR3 DNA: TGTGCCAGCCTCTCTGGAAACACCATATATTTT
CDR3 protein: CASLSGNTIYF

V gene: TRBV9
clone size: -
J gene: TRBJ2-6
D gene: -
CDR3 DNA: TGTGCCAGCAGCGTAGGTCCGGGGGGGGCCAACGTCCTGACTTTC
CDR3 protein: CASSVGPGGANVLTF

V gene: TRBV28
clone size: -
J gene: TRBJ1-5
D gene: -
CDR3 DNA: TGTGCCAGCAGTTTGTATAAGGCGGGGTGCCAGCCCCAGCATTTT
CDR3 protein: CASSLYKAGCQPQHF

V gene: TRBV19
clone size: once
J gene: TRBJ1-4
D gene: TRBD1
CDR3 DNA: TGTGCCAGTAGCTCGAACCGGACAGGGGTTAATGAAAAACTGTTTTTT
CDR3 protein: CASSSNRTGVNEKLFF

V gene: TRBV7-8
clone size: -
J gene: TRBJ2-1
D gene: -
CDR3 DNA: TGTGCCAGCAGCCCCAGGGGAGATGAGCAGTTCTTC
CDR3 protein: CASSPRGDEQFF

V gene: TRBV4-3
clone size: -
J gene: TRBJ2-2
D gene: TRBD2
CDR3 DNA: TGCGCCAGCAGCCAAGAAGGGACTACGAACACCGGGGAGCTGTTTTTT
CDR3 protein: CASSQEGTTNTGELFF

V gene: TRBV11-2
clone size: -
J gene: TRBJ1-1
D gene: -
CDR3 DNA: TGTGCCAGCAGCGAGAGGGTGATGAACACTGAAGCTTTCTTT
CDR3 protein: CASSERVMNTEAFF

V gene: TRBV7-8
clone size: -
J gene: TRBJ2-7
D gene: -
CDR3 DNA: TGTGCCAGCAGTCCAACACCTTCTCACTCTAGCTCTCCCGCCTCCTACGAGCAGTACTTC
CDR3 protein: CASSPTPSHSSSPASYEQYF

V gene: TRBV27
clone size: -
J gene: TRBJ1-2
D gene: -
CDR3 DNA: TGTGCCAGCAGTTCGATTAGCCCCTCCTACTATGGCTACACCTTC
CDR3 protein: CASSSISPSYYGYTF

V gene: TRBV4-1
clone size: -
J gene: TRBJ2-5
D gene: -
CDR3 DNA: TGCGCCAGCAGCCAAGACAGGGTTCCGAACCAAAAAGAGACCCAGTACTTC
CDR3 protein: CASSQDRVPNQKETQYF

V gene: TRBV28
clone size: once
J gene: TRBJ1-5
D gene: -
CDR3 DNA: TGTGCCAGCTACTTTTCCCCAGGAAAGTTTGCTAGCAATCAGCCCCAGCATTTT
CDR3 protein: CASYFSPGKFASNQPQHF

V gene: TRBV9
clone size: -
J gene: TRBJ2-2
D gene: -
CDR3 DNA: TGTGCCAGCAGCGTAGAGAGGGGCAGCGGGCCCGGGGAGCTGTTTTTT
CDR3 protein: CASSVERGSGPGELFF

V gene: TRBV5-1
clone size: few
J gene: TRBJ2-7
D gene: -
CDR3 DNA: TGCGCCAGCAGCTACCGGGATAAGGGCACCTACGAGCAGTACTTC
CDR3 protein: CASSYRDKGTYEQYF

V gene: TRBV7-9
clone size: -
J gene: TRBJ1-1
D gene: -
CDR3 DNA: TGTGCCAGCAGCTTAGCGACATGGAACACTGAAGCTTTCTTT
CDR3 protein: CASSLATWNTEAFF

V gene: TRBV28
clone size: -
J gene: TRBJ2-7
D gene: TRBD2
CDR3 DNA: TGTGCCAGCAGTCACCCCCTTCTAGCGGGGGGGCCGCACCTCTCCTACGAGCAGTACTTC
CDR3 protein: CASSHPLLAGGPHLSYEQYF

V gene: TRBV29-1
clone size: -
J gene: TRBJ2-5
D gene: -
CDR3 DNA: TGCAGCGCCCGAGTGGGGTTCCTACCCCTAGCAAACGGGACCCAGTACTTC
CDR3 protein: CSARVGFLPLANGTQYF

V gene: TRBV11-1
clone size: -
J gene: TRBJ1-2
D gene: TRBD1
CDR3 DNA: TGTGCCAGCAGCTTGACAGGGACTCACTATGGCTACACCTTC
CDR3 protein: CASSLTGTHYGYTF

V gene: TRBV15
clone size: -
J gene: TRBJ2-1
D gene: -
CDR3 DNA: TGTGCCACCAGCAGAGATCGCCTAGCGCTTCACAATGAGCAGTTCTTC
CDR3 protein: CATSRDRLALHNEQFF

V gene: TRBV14
clone size: -
J gene: TRBJ2-5
D gene: TRBD1
CDR3 DNA: TGTGCCAGCAGCCTCCGGGACAGGGGTTCTGCTATGTCCTCGGACCCCAAAGAGACCCAGTACTTC
CDR3 protein: CASSLRDRGSAMSSDPKETQYF

V gene: TRBV5-1
clone size: -
J gene: TRBJ1-2
D gene: -
CDR3 DNA: TGCGCCAGCAGCTTGGGCCCAGCGCACTATGGCTACACCTTC
CDR3 protein: CASSLGPAHYGYTF

V gene: TRBV6-5
clone size: -
J gene: TRBJ1-1
D gene: -
CDR3 DNA: TGTGCCAGCAGTTATACAGGGTTCGTCACTGAAGCTTTCTTT
CDR3 protein: CASSYTGFVTEAFF

V gene: TRBV25-1
clone size: -
J gene: TRBJ2-5
D gene: -
CDR3 DNA: TGTGCCAGCAGTGATGGCCAGGGCGTTGAGACCCAGTACTTC
CDR3 protein: CASSDGQGVETQYF

V gene: TRBV13
clone size: -
J gene: TRBJ1-5
D gene: -
CDR3 DNA: TGTGCCAGCAGCTTAGGGGCAGGGGTCAATCAGCCCCAGCATTTT
CDR3 protein: CASSLGAGVNQPQHF

V gene: TRBV27
clone size: once
J gene: TRBJ1-2
D gene: -
CDR3 DNA: TGTGCCAGCAGCGTTAAGAAAGGGGCGCATGGCTACACCTTC
CDR3 protein: CASSVKKGAHGYTF

V gene: TRBV25-1
clone size: -
J gene: TRBJ2-7
D gene: -
CDR3 DNA: TGTGCCAGCAGTGACTCATCTCAGAGGCTTATCCACGAGCAGTACTTC
CDR3 protein: CASSDSSQRLIHEQYF

V gene: TRBV5-1
clone size: -
J gene: TRBJ2-7
D gene: -
CDR3 DNA: TGCGCCAGCAGCCATGCCTCGGGATCAACCACCTACGAGCAGTACTTC
CDR3 protein: CASSHASGSTTYEQYF

V gene: TRBV2
clone size: -
J gene: TRBJ2-1
D gene: TRBD2
CDR3 DNA: TGTGCCCTGCCGGGACTAGCGGGTGTTGGGTCCTACAATGAGCAGTTCTTC
CDR3 protein: CALPGLAGVGSYNEQFF

V gene: TRBV21-1
clone size: -
J gene: TRBJ2-3
D gene: -
CDR3 DNA: TGTGCCAGCAGCTCGCACCGAGGGGACTTCCTCTGCACGGGCACAGATACGCAGTATTTT
CDR3 protein: CASSSHRGDFLCTGTDTQYF

V gene: TRBV7-6
clone size: -
J gene: TRBJ1-2
D gene: TRBD1
CDR3 DNA: TGTGCCAGCAGCATAACAGGGGGCGCCCACTATGGCTACACCTTC
CDR3 protein: CASSITGGAHYGYTF

V gene: TRBV29-1
clone size: -
J gene: TRBJ2-7
D gene: -
CDR3 DNA: TGCAGCGTTGCATTTTTCCCGCACGGGGAGCAGTACTTC
CDR3 protein: CSVAFFPHGEQYF

V gene: TRBV10-2
clone size: -
J gene: TRBJ2-5
D gene: -
CDR3 DNA: TGCGCCAGCAGTGTGGTGGCTGGGGGGACGGCCCAGGGAGAGACCCAGTACTTC
CDR3 protein: CASSVVAGGTAQGETQYF

V gene: TRBV9
clone size: few
J gene: TRBJ1-2
D gene: -
CDR3 DNA: TGTGCCAGCAGCGTAGAGGGGAATGGCTACACCTTC
CDR3 protein: CASSVEGNGYTF

V gene: TRBV9
clone size: once
J gene: TRBJ2-2
D gene: -
CDR3 DNA: TGTGCCAGCAGCTGGGGGCCCGAATCGATAGGGGAGCTGTTTTTT
CDR3 protein: CASSWGPESIGELFF

V gene: TRBV5-1
clone size: -
J gene: TRBJ2-7
D gene: -
CDR3 DNA: TGCGCCAGCACGGGAAGGCAGGTCGAAGAAGACGGGCGCTACGAGCAGTACTTC
CDR3 protein: CASTGRQVEEDGRYEQYF

V gene: TRBV4-1
clone size: -
J gene: TRBJ2-1
D gene: TRBD2
CDR3 DNA: TGCGCCAGCAGCCAAGTTATCCCAAGCGGGGTTTTCTTAAGGGTGACCAATGAGCAGTTCTTC
CDR3 protein: CASSQVIPSGVFLRVTNEQFF

V gene: TRBV9
clone size: -
J gene: TRBJ2-2
D gene: TRBD1
CDR3 DNA: TGTGCCAGCAGCGGCAACGGGACAGAGAACACCGGGGAGCTGTTTTTT
CDR3 protein: CASSGNGTENTGELFF

V gene: TRBV11-1
clone size: -
J gene: TRBJ2-1
D gene: TRBD2
CDR3 DNA: TGTGCCGGTGCTAGCGGGGGGGCGGATGAGCAGTTCTTC
CDR3 protein: CAGASGGADEQFF

V gene: TRBV27
clone size: -
J gene: TRBJ1-5
D gene: -
CDR3 DNA: TGTGCCAGCATGGGAGAACAGGGAACTCCCAATCAGCCCCAGCATTTT
CDR3 protein: CASMGEQGTPNQPQHF

V gene: TRBV6-4
clone size: -
J gene: TRBJ1-5
D gene: -
CDR3 DNA: TGTGCCAGCAGTGAGGAGCAGGTAGCGAGTCAGCCCCAGCATTTT
CDR3 protein: CASSEEQVASQPQHF

V gene: TRBV7-6
clone size: -
J gene: TRBJ1-4
D gene: TRBD1
CDR3 DNA: TGTGCCAGCGGTCGGACAGGGGGCTCTGAAAAACTGTTTTTT
CDR3 protein: CASGRTGGSEKLFF

V gene: TRBV5-4
clone size: -
J gene: TRBJ1-2
D gene: -
CDR3 DNA: TGTGCCAGCAGCTTGCAGGGGTTAAGCTATGGCTACACCTTC
CDR3 protein: CASSLQGLSYGYTF

V gene: TRBV29-1
clone size: -
J gene: TRBJ2-3
D gene: -
CDR3 DNA: TGCAGCGGGAGAGACAGATCTCGCAACCAAACAGATACGCAGTATTTT
CDR3 protein: CSGRDRSRNQTDTQYF

V gene: TRBV6-5
clone size: -
J gene: TRBJ2-5
D gene: TRBD2
CDR3 DNA: TGTGCCAGCAGTTACGTGGCTAGCGGGGGTAGGGGGACCCAGTACTTC
CDR3 protein: CASSYVASGGRGTQYF